The rows below give T cell receptor beta chains drawn from one sample of a study of blood T cells in healthy people across ages. TCRdb processed the 5' RACE reads anew with MiXCR; each CDR3 protein has one entry. Counted here are some 750,000 distinct CDR3 sequences, 20% to 25% occurring once; the ten biggest clones make up roughly 22%. The material sequenced was blood. The receptors derive from a man between 65 and 85 years old in good health. Both conserved end residues are part of each CDR3. The D gene is left open where the match is weak. The size of a clone is reported for some rows only, either as once, few or many, or as a class for expanded clones.

j_gene: TRBJ1-2
abundance: .
d_gene: .
len: 18
v_gene: TRBV11-2
CDR3nt: TGTGCCGGCAGCCAGGAGGGAGGAAGATCCACGCGGGGCTATGGCTACACCTTC
CDR3aa: CAGSQEGGRSTRGYGYTF

j_gene: TRBJ2-1
abundance: .
d_gene: .
len: 16
v_gene: TRBV6-5
CDR3nt: TGTGCCAGCAGTTACTCGTGGCCCGGGCGGGGAAATGAGCAGTTCTTC
CDR3aa: CASSYSWPGRGNEQFF

j_gene: TRBJ2-1
abundance: few
d_gene: .
len: 12
v_gene: TRBV20-1
CDR3nt: TGCAGTGCTAGAGAACTAGCCCATGAGCAGTTCTTC
CDR3aa: CSARELAHEQFF

j_gene: TRBJ2-5
abundance: .
d_gene: TRBD2
len: 16
v_gene: TRBV3-1
CDR3nt: TGTGCCAGCAGCCCCCCAGCGGGGGGGCCCCAAAAGACCCAGTACTTC
CDR3aa: CASSPPAGGPQKTQYF

j_gene: TRBJ1-6
abundance: .
d_gene: .
len: 14
v_gene: TRBV5-6
CDR3nt: TGTGCCAGCAGCGGGGCACAAGGGGATTCACCCCTCCACTTT
CDR3aa: CASSGAQGDSPLHF

j_gene: TRBJ2-1
abundance: .
d_gene: TRBD1
len: 15
v_gene: TRBV12-3/TRBV12-4
CDR3nt: TGTGCCAGCAGTCAGAGCCGGGACAGTTACAATGAGCAGTTCTTC
CDR3aa: CASSQSRDSYNEQFF

j_gene: TRBJ2-5
abundance: .
d_gene: TRBD2
len: 15
v_gene: TRBV7-3
CDR3nt: TGTGCCAGCAGCTTAGGCGGGAGGGAAGGAGAGACCCAGTACTTC
CDR3aa: CASSLGGREGETQYF

j_gene: TRBJ1-2
abundance: .
d_gene: .
len: 13
v_gene: TRBV20-1
CDR3nt: TGCAGTGCTAGAGTAAACGTTAACTATGGCTACACCTTC
CDR3aa: CSARVNVNYGYTF

j_gene: TRBJ2-7
abundance: few
d_gene: TRBD1
len: 14
v_gene: TRBV12-3/TRBV12-4
CDR3nt: TGTGCCAGCAGTCGGGACAGCAGATACTACGAGCAGTACTTC
CDR3aa: CASSRDSRYYEQYF

j_gene: TRBJ2-1
abundance: few
d_gene: .
len: 15
v_gene: TRBV20-1
CDR3nt: TGCAGTGCCAGTATAGGACCGAGCTCCTACAATGAGCAGTTCTTC
CDR3aa: CSASIGPSSYNEQFF

j_gene: TRBJ2-5
abundance: .
d_gene: .
len: 14
v_gene: TRBV14
CDR3nt: TGTGCCAGCAGCCAAGACATAATTCTCCAGACCCAGTACTTC
CDR3aa: CASSQDIILQTQYF

j_gene: TRBJ2-1
abundance: .
d_gene: .
len: 15
v_gene: TRBV12-3/TRBV12-4
CDR3nt: TGTGCCAGCAGCCGAAACACAGGATCGAACAATGAGCAGTTCTTC
CDR3aa: CASSRNTGSNNEQFF

j_gene: TRBJ1-3
abundance: .
d_gene: TRBD1
len: 17
v_gene: TRBV24-1
CDR3nt: TGTGCCACCAGTGATTTGGCCGACAGGGTCTCTGGAAACACCATATATTTT
CDR3aa: CATSDLADRVSGNTIYF

j_gene: TRBJ2-1
abundance: few
d_gene: TRBD1
len: 14
v_gene: TRBV9
CDR3nt: TGTGCCAGTAACCCGGGACAGGGCCCCAATGAGCAGTTCTTC
CDR3aa: CASNPGQGPNEQFF

j_gene: TRBJ2-1
abundance: .
d_gene: .
len: 14
v_gene: TRBV5-1
CDR3nt: TGCGCCAGCAGCGGCACGACAGGATTGGATGAGCAGTTCTTC
CDR3aa: CASSGTTGLDEQFF

j_gene: TRBJ1-5
abundance: .
d_gene: .
len: 14
v_gene: TRBV12-3/TRBV12-4
CDR3nt: TGTGCCAGCAGCCTCGGACGGTTCAATCAGCCCCAGCATTTT
CDR3aa: CASSLGRFNQPQHF

j_gene: TRBJ2-1
abundance: .
d_gene: .
len: 16
v_gene: TRBV7-9
CDR3nt: TGTGCCAGCAGCTTAGCCCCTGGCGGGACCCACAATGAGCAGTTCTTC
CDR3aa: CASSLAPGGTHNEQFF

j_gene: TRBJ2-7
abundance: few
d_gene: TRBD1
len: 15
v_gene: TRBV12-3/TRBV12-4
CDR3nt: TGTGCCAGCAGCTCTGGGACAGTGAGCTCCTACGAGCAGTACTTC
CDR3aa: CASSSGTVSSYEQYF

j_gene: TRBJ2-5
abundance: .
d_gene: TRBD2
len: 16
v_gene: TRBV11-2
CDR3nt: TGTGCCAGCAGCTTAGTCCCGGGGGGTACCTCCGAGACCCAGTACTTC
CDR3aa: CASSLVPGGTSETQYF

j_gene: TRBJ2-1
abundance: .
d_gene: TRBD2
len: 16
v_gene: TRBV19
CDR3nt: TGTGCCGGTAGTCTGGGACTAGCAGCGGGCTACAATGAGCAGTTCTTC
CDR3aa: CAGSLGLAAGYNEQFF

j_gene: TRBJ1-1
abundance: .
d_gene: .
len: 10
v_gene: TRBV29-1
CDR3nt: TGCAGCGGGGGGGACACTGAAGCTTTCTTT
CDR3aa: CSGGDTEAFF

j_gene: TRBJ2-7
abundance: .
d_gene: TRBD1
len: 14
v_gene: TRBV27
CDR3nt: TGTGCCAGCAGTCGACAGGGAAATACCTACGAGCAGTACTTC
CDR3aa: CASSRQGNTYEQYF

j_gene: TRBJ2-3
abundance: many
d_gene: .
len: 12
v_gene: TRBV28
CDR3nt: TGTGCCAGTGGCTTGGGGTTGGATACGCAGTATTTT
CDR3aa: CASGLGLDTQYF

j_gene: TRBJ2-1
abundance: .
d_gene: .
len: 15
v_gene: TRBV20-1
CDR3nt: TGCAGTGCTAGAGATCCGAGCGGGCGATTCAATGAGCAGTTCTTC
CDR3aa: CSARDPSGRFNEQFF

j_gene: TRBJ2-5
abundance: .
d_gene: .
len: 15
v_gene: TRBV20-1
CDR3nt: TGCAGTGCTAGAGATCGGTGGGGGGCCCAAGAGACCCAGTACTTC
CDR3aa: CSARDRWGAQETQYF

j_gene: TRBJ2-3
abundance: few
d_gene: .
len: 14
v_gene: TRBV7-3
CDR3nt: TGTGCCAGCAGTTCAGGACTGGACACAGATACGCAGTATTTT
CDR3aa: CASSSGLDTDTQYF